The rows below give T cell receptor beta chains drawn from one sample of a study of T cell responses to AZD1222 COVID-19 vaccine. Measured with immunoSEQ multiplex PCR; TCRdb has only the in-frame clones, and not every one. The sample contains approximately 130,000 clones, 90% of which appear only once. The material sequenced was peripheral blood, taken 28 days after the second dose of the MenACWY control vaccine. These receptors came from an adult who received the MenACWY meningococcal vaccine as a control. The CDR3 runs from the conserved cysteine through the conserved F or W. Fields, in order: J gene, V gene, D gene, CDR3 protein. A D gene is named only where the DNA matches it firmly.

J: TRBJ2-5; V: TRBV29-1; D: NA; CDR3: CSTLGRGSRLETQYF
J: TRBJ1-1; V: TRBV7-2; D: TRBD1; CDR3: CASSLMQGASEAFF
J: TRBJ2-1; V: TRBV18; D: NA; CDR3: CASSLDGFPNEQFF
J: TRBJ2-5; V: TRBV9; D: NA; CDR3: CASSMGTSRETQYF
J: TRBJ2-3; V: TRBV19; D: NA; CDR3: CASSSRGYTQYF
J: TRBJ2-3; V: TRBV4-1; D: TRBD2; CDR3: CASSQETSGSTDTQYF
J: TRBJ1-5; V: TRBV7-8; D: TRBD1; CDR3: CASSQRQGQPQHF
J: TRBJ1-6; V: TRBV4-2; D: NA; CDR3: CASSRRSGNSPLHF
J: TRBJ2-3; V: TRBV9; D: NA; CDR3: CASSVGTVFTDTQYF
J: TRBJ2-3; V: TRBV4-2; D: TRBD2; CDR3: CASSRTGTSGRASGESTQYF
J: TRBJ1-1; V: TRBV7-2; D: TRBD1; CDR3: CASSSRTGSNTEAFF
J: TRBJ1-4; V: TRBV28; D: NA; CDR3: CASSLGREEKLFF
J: TRBJ1-2; V: TRBV5-1; D: NA; CDR3: CASSNHTDHYGYTF
J: TRBJ2-4; V: TRBV23-1; D: NA; CDR3: CASSQFDSLAKNIQYF
J: TRBJ1-4; V: TRBV28; D: NA; CDR3: CASGQGYEKLFF
J: TRBJ1-4; V: TRBV11-2; D: NA; CDR3: CASSLDSRGEKLFF
J: TRBJ2-1; V: TRBV7-8; D: TRBD2; CDR3: CASSARGGLGYEQFF
J: TRBJ1-2; V: TRBV5-5; D: NA; CDR3: CASSLGTVYGYTF
J: TRBJ2-1; V: TRBV29-1; D: NA; CDR3: CSVGPRAYNEQFF
J: TRBJ1-1; V: TRBV6-2/TRBV6-3; D: NA; CDR3: CASSYSEQREAFF
J: TRBJ2-2; V: TRBV25-1; D: NA; CDR3: CASSELGGAGELFF
J: TRBJ2-1; V: TRBV2; D: TRBD1; CDR3: CASSEALWTGEGNEQFF
J: TRBJ1-5; V: TRBV18; D: NA; CDR3: CASSPGSRGEEPQHF
J: TRBJ2-1; V: TRBV7-2; D: NA; CDR3: CASSSSIEQFF
J: TRBJ1-2; V: TRBV12-3/TRBV12-4; D: NA; CDR3: CASSLTGTAIHTF
J: TRBJ2-3; V: TRBV9; D: TRBD2; CDR3: CASSVGLAGGPTDTQYF
J: TRBJ1-5; V: TRBV19; D: NA; CDR3: CASNRAIAGANQPQHF
J: TRBJ2-7; V: TRBV7-2; D: NA; CDR3: CASSLGNSGFPYEQYF
J: TRBJ2-3; V: TRBV2; D: NA; CDR3: CASVLYPDTQYF
J: TRBJ2-1; V: TRBV4-1; D: TRBD1; CDR3: CASSQDRDSSYNEQFF
J: TRBJ1-4; V: TRBV11-2; D: NA; CDR3: CASSLWIGKLFF
J: TRBJ1-2; V: TRBV5-1; D: TRBD1; CDR3: CASSEQGVGYGYTF
J: TRBJ2-3; V: TRBV4-1; D: NA; CDR3: CASSQAVKLTDTQYF
J: TRBJ2-6; V: TRBV28; D: NA; CDR3: CASRTPGANVLTF